A selection of T cell receptor beta chains follows, all from one sample in a study of T-cell reconstitution after alpha-beta-depleted transplantation in children. TCRdb reprocessed the PCR reads with MiXCR, giving one entry per CDR3 protein. This sample has approximately 500,000 distinct CDR3 sequences, with about 10% found just once. The sequencing used PBMCs, collected before TCRalphabeta/CD19-depleted stem cell transplant. The origin of the receptors is a child aged 2-9 years with inherited bone marrow failure, due to receive a stem cell transplant. The CDR3 runs from the conserved cysteine through the conserved F or W. The D gene is left open where the match is weak. Clone size appears in some rows only: once, few, many, or a class for an expanded clone.

D gene	V gene	clone size	J gene	CDR3 DNA	CDR3 protein
TRBD1	TRBV11-2	many	TRBJ2-1	TGTGCCAGCAGCTTAGTGTTCCCAAAGTTCCCGGGACAGGTCTACAATGAGCAGTTCTTC	CASSLVFPKFPGQVYNEQFF
TRBD2	TRBV29-1	many	TRBJ2-1	TGCAGCGGCGGCGGGCGGGAGGGCCGCAATGAGCAGTTCTTC	CSGGGREGRNEQFF
-	TRBV4-1	many	TRBJ2-1	TGCGCCAGCAGCCCCGGCATCGGTGGCAATGAGCAGTTCTTC	CASSPGIGGNEQFF
-	TRBV20-1	many	TRBJ1-2	TGCAGTGCTAGGAATGAAGTGAACTATGGCTACACCTTC	CSARNEVNYGYTF
-	TRBV29-1	many	TRBJ2-1	TGCAGCGTCGTCCGATACAATGAGCAGTTCTTC	CSVVRYNEQFF
-	TRBV4-3	many	TRBJ2-3	TGCGCCAGCAGCCAAGATAGCGCAGTCGGCACAGATACGCAGTATTTT	CASSQDSAVGTDTQYF
TRBD1	TRBV24-1	few	TRBJ2-7	TGTGCCACCAGTGTGACAGGGGGCGAGTACGAGCAGTACTTC	CATSVTGGEYEQYF
TRBD2	TRBV5-5	-	TRBJ2-7	TGTGCCAGCAGCTCCAAGACTAGCGGATACTACGAGCAGTACTTC	CASSSKTSGYYEQYF
-	TRBV12-3/TRBV12-4	many	TRBJ2-4	TGTGCCAGCAGTCCCAGATGGACACTCTTGGGAGACATTCAGTACTTC	CASSPRWTLLGDIQYF
TRBD2	TRBV9	many	TRBJ2-3	TGTGCCAGCAGCCGAGCGGGAGAGCGGACGCAGTATTTT	CASSRAGERTQYF
TRBD2	TRBV20-1	many	TRBJ2-5	TGCAGTGCTGGGGAGGGTGTCCCAAGAATGTCCCAGTACTTC	CSAGEGVPRMSQYF
-	TRBV21-1	-	TRBJ1-5	TGTGCCAGCAAAAGAGGGACCAATCAGCCCCAGCATTTT	CASKRGTNQPQHF
-	TRBV29-1	many	TRBJ1-2	TGCAGCGTTGAAGGACCGGGGAGGCAGCGATATGGCTACACCTTC	CSVEGPGRQRYGYTF
-	TRBV20-1	few	TRBJ2-5	TGCAGTGCTAGCTTGGAGTCCCCCCAAGAGACCCAGTACTTC	CSASLESPQETQYF
TRBD1	TRBV25-1	many	TRBJ1-3	TGTGCCAGCAGCCGACAGGGTACCTTTTCTGGAAACACCATATATTTT	CASSRQGTFSGNTIYF
-	TRBV5-4	few	TRBJ2-2	TGTGCCAGCAGCTTGGTAATGGGGGACACCGGGGAGCTGTTTTTT	CASSLVMGDTGELFF
TRBD2	TRBV4-3	few	TRBJ2-2	TGCGCCAGCAGCCAAGATCCCCAGCGGGAGGGCCTGGCCGGGGAGCTGTTTTTT	CASSQDPQREGLAGELFF
TRBD1	TRBV4-3	many	TRBJ2-3	TGCGCCAGCAGCCCGGGGGGACAGGGGTTGGATACGCAGTATTTT	CASSPGGQGLDTQYF
-	TRBV5-1	many	TRBJ1-5	TGCGCCAGCAGCTTAGGATTAAATCAGCCCCAGCATTTT	CASSLGLNQPQHF
-	TRBV29-1	many	TRBJ1-1	TGCAGCGTTTTTGACACAGGAGCTTTCTTT	CSVFDTGAFF
-	TRBV6-1	-	TRBJ2-7	TGTGCCAGCAGTGAAGCGGGAGGCTACTCCTACGAGCAGTACTTC	CASSEAGGYSYEQYF
TRBD1	TRBV30	-	TRBJ2-2	TGTGCCTGGACCAGGACAGGGGGCGCCGGGGAGCTGTTTTTT	CAWTRTGGAGELFF
-	TRBV5-1	many	TRBJ1-5	TGCGCCAGCAGCTTGGGTCCCAGGGTCAATCAGCCCCAGCATTTT	CASSLGPRVNQPQHF
TRBD2	TRBV12-3/TRBV12-4	many	TRBJ2-5	TGTGCCAGCAGTCCTGGGACTAGCGGGGCGGAGACCCAGTACTTC	CASSPGTSGAETQYF
-	TRBV5-3	few	TRBJ2-1	TGTGCCAGAAGCCTCCCCCCTTCCTCCCACAATGAGCAGTTCTTC	CARSLPPSSHNEQFF
-	TRBV6-1	many	TRBJ2-2	TGTGCCAGCAGGGGGGCGCCGGGAGAAACCGGGGAGCTGTTTTTT	CASRGAPGETGELFF
-	TRBV12-3/TRBV12-4	many	TRBJ1-4	TGTGCCAGCAGTTTTGGCCCCTTACAGGGCGAAAAACTGTTTTTT	CASSFGPLQGEKLFF
-	TRBV7-9	many	TRBJ2-1	TGTGCCAGCAGCCCCAACAACAATGAGCAGTTCTTC	CASSPNNNEQFF
TRBD1	TRBV11-2	-	TRBJ1-2	TGTGCCAGCTGTTTGATTGACTGGCCCCGGGACAGGGGGCGTAGGGGCTACACCTTC	CASCLIDWPRDRGRRGYTF
-	TRBV5-6	few	TRBJ2-7	TGTGCCAGCAGCTTCTCGGACTACCCCTACGAGCAGTACTTC	CASSFSDYPYEQYF
-	TRBV5-6	many	TRBJ2-5	TGTGCCAGCAGCTTTTTGAGGTACTCGTTCCAAGAGACCCAGTACTTC	CASSFLRYSFQETQYF
TRBD2	TRBV7-8	many	TRBJ2-7	TGTGCCAGCAGCAACCGACTAGCGGGAGTTACCTACGAGCAGTACTTC	CASSNRLAGVTYEQYF
-	TRBV29-1	many	TRBJ2-1	TGCAGCGTTGGACCCTCCCCGAGCTCCTACAATGAGCAGTTCTTC	CSVGPSPSSYNEQFF
-	TRBV20-1	few	TRBJ2-1	TGCAGTGCCGCGAAGGTGGCGGGGCCCCTCTCCTACAATGAGCAGTTCTTC	CSAAKVAGPLSYNEQFF
-	TRBV4-3	many	TRBJ2-7	TGCGCCAGCAGCCGAGGATACCGGGACGTTGAGCAGTACTTC	CASSRGYRDVEQYF
TRBD1	TRBV19	-	TRBJ1-6	TGTGCCAGTAGTATGCGACAGCCGGGACAGGGGGCTCGATTCTATAATTCACCCCTCCACTTT	CASSMRQPGQGARFYNSPLHF
TRBD2	TRBV5-4	many	TRBJ2-2	TGTGCCAGCAGCTTGGGGCTAGCGGGTTGGTCCGGGGAGCTGTTTTTT	CASSLGLAGWSGELFF
TRBD1	TRBV7-8	many	TRBJ2-5	TGTGCCAGCAGTTTTGGACAGGGCGGCCAAGAGACCCAGTACTTC	CASSFGQGGQETQYF
TRBD1	TRBV29-1	many	TRBJ1-1	TGCAGCGTTGAAGTAGTAACAGGGGACACTGAAGCTTTCTTT	CSVEVVTGDTEAFF
-	TRBV28	many	TRBJ2-1	TGTGCCAGCAGTGTCCCCGACACTAGGGCCAATGAGCAGTTCTTC	CASSVPDTRANEQFF